These 5 T cell receptor beta chains came from one sample sequenced in a study of CD8 T cells in ankylosing spondylitis. Study results and limitations: In ankylosing spondylitis blood, a motif of roughly eight highly homologous TCR beta variants appeared characteristic.

For these receptors, no antigen is known. From the 5' RACE reads, TCRdb called clonotypes with MiXCR, one entry per CDR3 protein. The table has roughly 90,000 distinct CDR3 sequences, approximately 9.6% seen once. The sequenced sample was blood, either unsorted or a sorted T cell fraction (not recorded which). The source is a male donor with ankylosing spondylitis.

The chain uses TRBV2 and TRBJ2-7; a weak D match, TRBD2 (7 bases). The germline CDR1 and CDR2 sequences are SNHLY and FYNNEI. CDR3 size: 15 residues. V was trimmed by 0 bases and J by 4 bases, leaving 13 bases between them. Here the CDR3 reads CASSEAGGGGYEQYF. Here the CDR3 DNA reads TGTGCCAGCAGTGAAGCTGGGGGCGGGGGTTACGAGCAGTACTTC. The whole variable domain, filled in from reference TRBV2 and TRBJ2-7, reads EPEVTQTPSHQVTQMGQEVILRCVPISNHLYFYWYRQILGQKVEFLVSFYNNEISEKSEIFDDQFSVERPDGSNFTLKIRSTKLEDSAMYFCASSEAGGGGYEQYFGPGTRLTVT.

The V and J genes are TRBV3-1 and TRBJ2-1; D uncertain. Trimming cost V 0 bases and J 8 bases, with 11 bases left between them. The CDR3 has 14 residues. The germline CDR1 and CDR2 sequences are LGHDT and YNNKEL (reference sequence). CDR3 DNA sequence: TGTGCCAGCAGCCAAGATGGCGCCTCGGATGAGCAGTTCTTC. It encodes CASSQDGASDEQFF.

The V call is TRBV24-1, the J call TRBJ2-3, with TRBD1 matching over 7 bases. The CDR3 loop spans 14 amino acids. Germline V gene lookup returns CDR1 KGHDR and CDR2 SFDVKD. V lost 6 bases to trimming and J lost 3 bases; unmatched junction nucleotides: 5. The chain's CDR3 is CATSTGVWTDTQYF. In DNA form, the CDR3 reads TGTGCCACCAGTACAGGGGTCTGGACAGATACGCAGTATTTT.

The rearrangement joins TRBV19 to TRBJ2-7; D remains ambiguous. CDR3 length equals 13 residues. Trimming pared 1 base from V and 3 bases from J, leaving 7 bases between. Germline CDR1 is LNHDA and CDR2 is SQIVND (reference sequence). The CDR3, as DNA: TGTGCCAGTAGTATAGCCCCAAGCTACGAGCAGTACGTC. Translated, it gives CASSIAPSYEQYV.

This clonotype was seen a few times. The chain couples TRBV15 to TRBJ1-2, with TRBD1 identical over 9 bases. The CDR3 runs to 17 residues. CDR1 LNHNV and CDR2 YYDKDF come from the germline V gene (reference sequence). Losses at the gene ends were 5 bases for V and 5 bases for J; bases not matched to a gene: 15. CDR3 amino acids: CATSVSGTGKDYYGYTF. The CDR3 coding sequence is TGTGCCACCAGCGTATCCGGGACAGGGAAGGATTATTATGGCTACACCTTC.